This TCR beta chain was identified during a study of shared clonotypes between healthy human individuals. On the study more broadly: The people who gave samples were two women and three men aged 18 to 49. Study-wide results and caveats: A reduction in generation probabilities was seen for non-shared clonotypes relative to those shared by all four donors. Only blood samples were collected, and tissue repertoires likely differ.

Naive CD8 populations comprised CD45RO-negative cells positively selected for CCR7, excluding terminally differentiated effector memory CD45RA+ cells. The study drew all its donors from Caucasian adults living in Nashville, Tennessee. Regarding this clone: What it binds is unknown. Other DNA sequences in this sample translate to the same CDR3.

The protocol was immunoSEQ multiplex PCR, while the TCRdb copy is restricted to in-frame clones and leaves out a portion. This sample carries about 2,200,000 clones, around 93% of them seen once, and the ten largest clones take 1.7%. Deletions cut 5 bases from V and 4 bases from J, with 8 bases between. The CDR3 length is 12 residues. Germline assignment: CDR1 MDHEN and CDR2 SYDVKM. The chain joins TRBV28 to TRBJ1-2; D is undetermined. This receptor was obtained from a man between 18 and 29 years old in good health. Some clones in this sample may be carry-over from other donors' samples. Sequencing was done on a sample of naive CD8+ T cells from PBMCs. CDR3 protein: CASSPSPYGYTF. The CDR3 DNA is TGTGCCAGCAGTCCCTCGCCCTATGGCTACACCTTC.